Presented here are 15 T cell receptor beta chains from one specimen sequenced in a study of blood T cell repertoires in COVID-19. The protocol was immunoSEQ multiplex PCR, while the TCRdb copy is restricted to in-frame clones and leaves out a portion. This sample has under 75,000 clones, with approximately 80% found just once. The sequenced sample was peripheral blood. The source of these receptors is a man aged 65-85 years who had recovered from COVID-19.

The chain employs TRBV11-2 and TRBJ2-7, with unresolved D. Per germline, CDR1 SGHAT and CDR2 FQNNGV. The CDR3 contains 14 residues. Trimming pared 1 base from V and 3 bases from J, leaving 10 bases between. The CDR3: CASSLVQVDYEQYF. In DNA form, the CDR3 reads TGTGCCAGCAGCTTAGTCCAGGTTGACTACGAGCAGTACTTC.

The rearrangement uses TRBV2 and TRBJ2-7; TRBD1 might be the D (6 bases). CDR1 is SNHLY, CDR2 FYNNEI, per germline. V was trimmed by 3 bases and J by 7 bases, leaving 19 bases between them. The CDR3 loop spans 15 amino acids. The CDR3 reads CASSEGPGAGVEQYF. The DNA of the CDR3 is TGTGCCAGCAGTGAGGGGCCTGGGGCAGGGGTGGAGCAGTACTTC.

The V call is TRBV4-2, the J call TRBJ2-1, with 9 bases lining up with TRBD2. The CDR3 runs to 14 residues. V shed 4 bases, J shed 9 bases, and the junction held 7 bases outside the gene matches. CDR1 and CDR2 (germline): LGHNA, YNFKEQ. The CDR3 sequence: CASSPGTSKGEQFF. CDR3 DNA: TGTGCCAGCAGCCCCGGGACTAGCAAGGGTGAGCAGTTCTTC.

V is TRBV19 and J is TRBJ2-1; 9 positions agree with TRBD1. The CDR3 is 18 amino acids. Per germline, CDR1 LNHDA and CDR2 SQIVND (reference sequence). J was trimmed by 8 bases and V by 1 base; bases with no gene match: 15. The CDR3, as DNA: TGTGCCAGTAGTATAGGAGCGTTGCGACAGGGGGGAAGGGATGAGCAGTTCTTC. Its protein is CASSIGALRQGGRDEQFF.

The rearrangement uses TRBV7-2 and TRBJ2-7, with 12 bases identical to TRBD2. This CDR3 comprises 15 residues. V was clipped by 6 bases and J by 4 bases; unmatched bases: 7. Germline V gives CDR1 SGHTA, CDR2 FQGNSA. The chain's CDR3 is CASSRLAGVGYEQYF. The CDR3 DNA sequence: TGTGCCAGCAGTCGACTAGCGGGGGTTGGGTACGAGCAGTACTTC.

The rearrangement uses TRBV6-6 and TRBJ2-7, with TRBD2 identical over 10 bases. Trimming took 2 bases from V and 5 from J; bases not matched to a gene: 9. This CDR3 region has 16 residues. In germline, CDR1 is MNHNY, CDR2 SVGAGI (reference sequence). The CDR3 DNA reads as TGTGCCAGCAGTTACCATCGGGCTAGCGGGGGAGACGAGCAGTACTTC. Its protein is CASSYHRASGGDEQYF.

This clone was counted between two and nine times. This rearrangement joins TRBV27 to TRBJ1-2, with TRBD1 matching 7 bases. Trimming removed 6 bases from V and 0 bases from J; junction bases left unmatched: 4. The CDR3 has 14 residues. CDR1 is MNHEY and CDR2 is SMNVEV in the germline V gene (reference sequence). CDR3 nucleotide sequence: TGTGCCAGCAGAAGGACAGGATCTAACTATGGCTACACCTTC. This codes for CASRRTGSNYGYTF.

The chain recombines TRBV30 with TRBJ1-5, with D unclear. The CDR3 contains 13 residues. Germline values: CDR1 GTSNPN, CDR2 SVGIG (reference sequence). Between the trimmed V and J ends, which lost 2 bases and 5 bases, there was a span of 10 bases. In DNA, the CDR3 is TGTGCCTGGAGTTTCTCGAGAGATCAGCCCCAGCATTTT. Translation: CAWSFSRDQPQHF.

CDR3 sequence reads: CAWRGTSGNTDTQYF. In DNA form, the CDR3 reads TGTGCCTGGAGGGGGACTAGCGGAAACACAGATACGCAGTATTTT. This chain links TRBV30 with TRBJ2-3, with TRBD2 matching over 11 bases. The CDR3 has 15 amino acids. With 3 bases clipped from V and 2 bases from J, the junction kept 4 bases outside the gene matches. Germline-derived CDR1 and CDR2 are GTSNPN and SVGIG (reference sequence).

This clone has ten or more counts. CDR3: CSVGMTGGITEAFF. The CDR3 DNA sequence: TGCAGCGTTGGAATGACAGGGGGTATCACTGAAGCTTTCTTT. The chain carries TRBV29-1 and TRBJ1-1; 9 bases line up with TRBD1. The CDR3 has 14 residues. V was clipped by 4 bases and J by 4 bases; unmatched bases: 7. Germline V gene lookup returns CDR1 SQVTM and CDR2 ANQGSEA.

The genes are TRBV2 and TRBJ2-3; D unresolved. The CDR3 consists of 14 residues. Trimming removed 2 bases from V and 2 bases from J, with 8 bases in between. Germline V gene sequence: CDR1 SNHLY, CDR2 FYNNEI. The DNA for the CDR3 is TGTGCCAGCAGTGAACTCCAACACACAGATACGCAGTATTTT. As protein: CASSELQHTDTQYF.

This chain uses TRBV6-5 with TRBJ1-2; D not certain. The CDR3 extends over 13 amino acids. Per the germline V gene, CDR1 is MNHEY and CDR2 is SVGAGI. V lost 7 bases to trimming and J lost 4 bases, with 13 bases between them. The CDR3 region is CASTPGAVYGYTF. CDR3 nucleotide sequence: TGTGCCAGCACACCGGGAGCCGTCTATGGCTACACCTTC.

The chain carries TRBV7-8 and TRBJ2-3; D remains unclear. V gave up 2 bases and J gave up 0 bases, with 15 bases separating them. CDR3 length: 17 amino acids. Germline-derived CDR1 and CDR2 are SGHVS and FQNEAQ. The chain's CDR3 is CASSLTRWAASTDTQYF. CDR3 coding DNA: TGTGCCAGCAGCTTAACCCGCTGGGCAGCCAGCACAGATACGCAGTATTTT.

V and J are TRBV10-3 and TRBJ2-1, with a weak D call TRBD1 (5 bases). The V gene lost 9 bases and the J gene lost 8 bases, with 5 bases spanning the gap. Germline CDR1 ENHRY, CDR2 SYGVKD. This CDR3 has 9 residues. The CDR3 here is CAIGDEQFF. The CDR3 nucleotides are TGTGCCATAGGGGATGAGCAGTTCTTC.

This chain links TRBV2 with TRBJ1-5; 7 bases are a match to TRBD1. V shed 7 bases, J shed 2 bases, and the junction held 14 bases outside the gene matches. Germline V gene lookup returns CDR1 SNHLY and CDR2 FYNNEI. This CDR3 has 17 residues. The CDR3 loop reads CASKGGGTGDGNQPQHF. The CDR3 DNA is TGTGCCAGCAAGGGTGGGGGCACAGGGGACGGCAATCAGCCCCAGCATTTT.